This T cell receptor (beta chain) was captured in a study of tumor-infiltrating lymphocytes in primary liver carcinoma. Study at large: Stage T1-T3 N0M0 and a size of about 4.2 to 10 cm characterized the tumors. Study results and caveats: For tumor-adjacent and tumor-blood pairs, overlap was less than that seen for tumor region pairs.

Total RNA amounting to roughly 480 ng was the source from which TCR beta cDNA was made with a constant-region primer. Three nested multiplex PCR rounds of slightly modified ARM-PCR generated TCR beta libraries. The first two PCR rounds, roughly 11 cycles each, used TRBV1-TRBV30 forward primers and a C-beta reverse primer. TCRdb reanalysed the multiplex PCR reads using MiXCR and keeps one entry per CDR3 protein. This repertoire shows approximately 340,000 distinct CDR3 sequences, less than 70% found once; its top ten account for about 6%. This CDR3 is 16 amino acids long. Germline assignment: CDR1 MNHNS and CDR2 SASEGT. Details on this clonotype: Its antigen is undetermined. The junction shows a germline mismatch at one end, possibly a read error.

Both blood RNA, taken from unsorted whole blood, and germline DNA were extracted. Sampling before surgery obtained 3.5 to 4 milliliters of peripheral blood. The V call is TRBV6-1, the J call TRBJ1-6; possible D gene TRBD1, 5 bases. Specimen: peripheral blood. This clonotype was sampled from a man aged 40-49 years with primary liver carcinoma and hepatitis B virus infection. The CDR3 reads CASSELSGTGNSLLHF. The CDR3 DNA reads TGTGCCAGCAGTGAACTCTCCGGGACGGGGAATTCACTCCTCCACTTT.